These 29 T cell receptor beta chains came from one sample sequenced in a study of tumor-infiltrating lymphocytes in oesophageal squamous cell carcinoma. From the PCR reads, TCRdb called clonotypes with MiXCR, one entry per CDR3 protein. The sample includes 11,000 to 15,000 distinct CDR3 sequences, over 40% of them seen just once. Input material: blood. The receptor source for this set is a male donor with esophageal squamous cell carcinoma.

This clonotype was observed many times. This sequence joins TRBV6-1 and TRBJ1-1, with D possibly matching TRBD1 (6 bases). The germline V gene encodes CDR1 MNHNS and CDR2 SASEGT. This CDR3 spans 14 amino acids. Trimming removed 1 base at V and 5 bases at J, with 11 bases between. The CDR3 here is CASSEVGQGTEAFF. CDR3 DNA: TGTGCCAGCAGTGAAGTGGGGCAGGGGACTGAAGCTTTCTTT.

The CDR3 loop is CASSWGQSYEQYF. In DNA form, the CDR3 reads TGTGCCAGCAGTTGGGGACAGTCCTACGAGCAGTACTTC. The chain recombines TRBV7-4 with TRBJ2-5, with 7 nucleotides matching TRBD1. The J call may be incorrect, as the DNA end agrees better with TRBJ2-7. Per germline, CDR1 SGHVT and CDR2 SQSDAQ. The CDR3 is made up of 13 amino acids.

The CDR3 loop reads CASSGGYTDTQYF. CDR3 in DNA: TGTGCCAGCAGCGGGGGCTACACAGATACGCAGTATTTT. V gene TRBV7-6 combines with J gene TRBJ2-3; D might be TRBD1 (6 bases). Trimming removed 5 bases from V and 2 bases from J, with 8 bases in between. CDR1 is SGHVS and CDR2 is FNYEAQ in the germline V gene. This CDR3 comprises 13 residues.

The chain is built from TRBV6-5 and TRBJ2-2; 8 nucleotides match TRBD2. The CDR3 runs to 18 residues. The J segment lost 4 bases and the V segment lost 0 bases, leaving 10 bases of the junction unmatched. Germline-derived CDR1 and CDR2 are MNHEY and SVGAGI. CDR3: CASSYSPGGPKSTGELFF. Here the CDR3 DNA reads TGTGCCAGCAGTTACTCCCCGGGGGGGCCGAAGAGCACCGGGGAGCTGTTTTTT.

The gene calls are TRBV6-8 and TRBJ2-7; 11 bases agree with TRBD2. The DNA matches TRBJ2-1 better at its end, which makes the J call doubtful. The CDR3 has 18 amino acids. From germline, CDR1 is MNHGY and CDR2 SAAAGT. The CDR3 sequence: CASSSRTSGHPSYNEQFF. Here the CDR3 DNA reads TGTGCCAGCAGTTCCCGGACTAGCGGGCACCCCTCCTACAATGAGCAGTTCTTC.

The rearrangement uses TRBV7-2 and TRBJ2-1, with a tentative D call TRBD1 (6 bases). The DNA end is more similar to TRBJ2-7, so the J call may be wrong. Germline V gives CDR1 SGHTA, CDR2 FQGNSA. CDR3 size: 15 residues. The CDR3 nucleotides are TGTGCCAGCAGGACCACAGGGAGCTCCTACAATGAGCAGTACTTC. Its translation: CASRTTGSSYNEQYF.

This clonotype has only one observation. The rearrangement links TRBV11-2 to TRBJ2-2, with TRBD1 matching over 7 bases. The CDR3 extends over 14 amino acids. The J segment lost 1 base and the V segment lost 5 bases, leaving 1 base of the junction unmatched. Germline CDR1 reads SGHAT; CDR2 reads FQNNGV. The CDR3 region is CASSRQGNTGELFF. The CDR3 bases are TGTGCCAGCAGCCGACAGGGGAACACCGGGGAGCTGTTTTTT.

This clonotype was counted a few times. One junction end does not reproduce the germline sequence, and a read error may be involved. The gene calls are TRBV2 and TRBJ2-4; D not resolved. The CDR3 covers 11 residues. Germline values: CDR1 SNHLY, CDR2 FYNNEI. The CDR3 reads CASTNNSPLHF. The DNA for the CDR3 is TGTGCCAGCACCAATAATTCACCCCTCCACTTC.

This clonotype has a count of ten or more. The rearrangement uses TRBV27 and TRBJ1-1; D gene uncertain. The CDR3 extends over 15 amino acids. V lost 5 bases, J lost 5 bases, and 18 bases lay in between. Germline V gives CDR1 MNHEY, CDR2 SMNVEV (reference sequence). CDR3 nucleotide sequence: TGTGCCAGCAGTCGCCCGCGGGCCATGGGGACTGAAGCTTTCTTT. Translated: CASSRPRAMGTEAFF.

This clonotype was detected ten times or more. The V call is TRBV28, the J call TRBJ2-1; D is uncertain. V lost 4 bases and J 7 bases, leaving 11 bases between the germline ends. This CDR3 is built from 13 residues. Germline lookup yields CDR1 MDHEN and CDR2 SYDVKM. In DNA form, the CDR3 reads TGTGCCAGCAGTTCCGGCCGGAGAAATGAGCAGTTCTTC. Encoded protein: CASSSGRRNEQFF.

Many counts were recorded for this clonotype. This sequence may be a read error, since a much larger clone differs from it by one base. The V gene is TRBV7-6, the J gene TRBJ2-1, with 11 bases lining up with TRBD1. J was trimmed by 10 bases and V by 1 base; bases with no gene match: 3. The CDR3 totals 14 residues. The germline CDR1 and CDR2 sequences are SGHVS and FNYEAQ. Here the CDR3 reads CASSLGTGGVEQFF. In DNA form, the CDR3 reads TGTGCCAGCAGCTTAGGGACAGGGGGCGTCGAGCAGTTCTTC.

This clonotype has only a few counts. The CDR3 region is CASSQVGRGYTDTQYF. The CDR3 nucleotides are TGCGCCAGCAGCCAAGTGGGGAGGGGGTACACAGATACGCAGTATTTT. This chain uses TRBV4-1 with TRBJ2-3; perhaps TRBD2 as D (7 bases). The CDR3 extends over 16 amino acids. Per germline, CDR1 MGHRA and CDR2 YSYEKL. V lost 1 base to trimming and J lost 2 bases, with 13 bases between them.

This clonotype is large (0.1 to 1%). The gene calls are TRBV7-2 and TRBJ2-5; the D call may be TRBD1 or TRBD2 (5 bases each). V was clipped by 5 bases and J by 4 bases, with 20 bases between them. The CDR3 has 16 residues. Per the germline V gene, CDR1 is SGHTA and CDR2 is FQGNSA. CDR3 amino acids: CASSPTLFRGRETQYF. CDR3 DNA sequence: TGTGCCAGCAGCCCCACCCTTTTCCGGGGACGAGAGACCCAGTACTTC.

This clonotype was seen ten or more times. The rearrangement uses TRBV2 and TRBJ2-1, with D possibly TRBD1 on 5 matching bases. Germline loops: CDR1 SNHLY, CDR2 FYNNEI. V was cut by 3 bases and J by 0 bases, with 15 bases left in between. This CDR3 spans 17 amino acids. As DNA, the CDR3 is TGTGCCAGCAGTGACCAGACAGCTAAGAGCTCCTACAATGAGCAGTTCTTC. Its translation: CASSDQTAKSSYNEQFF.

This clonotype was detected many times. The V gene is TRBV5-1, the J gene TRBJ2-1, with 14 bases identical to TRBD2. J was trimmed by 12 bases and V by 5 bases; bases with no gene match: 7. The germline CDR1 and CDR2 sequences are SGHRS and YFSETQ. CDR3 size: 14 residues. The CDR3 loop reads CASSSTSGRAGQFF. In DNA, the CDR3 is TGCGCCAGCAGTTCGACTAGCGGGAGGGCCGGGCAGTTCTTC. The full variable domain, rest sourced from reference TRBV5-1 and TRBJ2-1, is KAGVTQTPRYLIKTRGQQVTLSCSPISGHRSVSWYQQTPGQGLQFLFEYFSETQRNKGNFPGRFSGRQFSNSRSEMNVSTLELGDSALYLCASSSTSGRAGQFFGPGTRLTVL.

The J gene is TRBJ2-4, the V gene TRBV7-2; D possibly matches TRBD1 or TRBD2 (5 bases each). The ends were cut back, 4 bases at V and 8 bases at J, with 18 bases in the middle. Looked up from germline, CDR1 is SGHTA and CDR2 is FQGNSA. The CDR3 has 15 amino acids. CDR3 sequence: CASSSSLRDVDIQYF. For the CDR3, the DNA is TGTGCCAGCAGCTCATCTCTAAGGGACGTGGACATTCAGTACTTC.

This clonotype was observed at least ten times. Just one base apart from a much larger clone, this may be a read error. The chain's CDR3 is CASRDRTTGELYF. Written as DNA, the CDR3 is TGTGCCAGCCGGGACCGCACCACCGGGGAGCTGTATTTT. The V call is TRBV7-3, the J call TRBJ2-3; D may correspond to TRBD1 or TRBD2 (5 bases each). CDR3 length: 13 residues. Trimming left V 8 bases short and J 14 bases short, with 23 bases between. From germline, CDR1 is SGHTA and CDR2 FQGTGA.

This clonotype was seen at least ten times. The chain links TRBV4-1 to TRBJ2-5; no firm D call. Looked up from germline, CDR1 is MGHRA and CDR2 is YSYEKL. The length of the CDR3 is 14 residues. Trimming stripped 1 base from V and 4 bases from J, with 10 bases between. The CDR3, as DNA: TGCGCCAGCAGCCAAGGGATCTGGCGAGAGACCCAGTACTTC. Protein sequence: CASSQGIWRETQYF.

This clonotype has at least ten counts. The chain recombines TRBV2 with TRBJ2-3; 7 positions agree with TRBD1. The CDR3 is 15 residues long. The V gene's germline CDR1 is SNHLY and CDR2 FYNNEI. Trimming removed 1 base from V and 2 bases from J; junction bases left unmatched: 3. DNA of the CDR3: TGTGCCAGCAGTGAAGTGGGACAGATCACAGATACGCAGTATTTT. It yields the protein CASSEVGQITDTQYF.

Regarding this clonotype: The CDR3 does not close with the conserved phenylalanine or tryptophan, likely indicating a read error. This sequence joins TRBV11-2 and TRBJ2-7; D not certain. The J call may be in error: the DNA end matches TRBJ2-1 better. This CDR3 contains 12 residues. Germline V gene data show CDR1 as SGHAT and CDR2 as FQNNGV. The CDR3 region is CASSFERNEQFL. CDR3 bases: TGTGCCAGCAGCTTTGAACGTAATGAGCAGTTCTTA.

This clonotype was recorded at least ten times. CDR3 DNA: TGTGCCAGCACCCCCGGCGGCAAGCAGTTCTTC. This gives the protein CASTPGGKQFF. The V and J genes are TRBV12-3 or TRBV12-4 and TRBJ2-1; D unresolved. V was cut by 7 bases and J by 11 bases, with 12 bases left in between. The CDR3 consists of 11 residues.

Concerning this clonotype itself: The CDR3 does not close with the conserved phenylalanine or tryptophan, likely indicating a read error. The DNA is left out, because the CDR3 cannot be placed on it with certainty; the CDR3 is given as TCRdb lists it. The J gene is TRBJ2-6, the V gene TRBV7-9; the tabulated D call, TRBD2, remains unverified against the DNA. Germline CDR1 is SEHNR and CDR2 is FQNEAQ (reference sequence). The CDR3 spans 20 amino acids, including both terminal residues. The CDR3 spells CTSSRLPTLAEDGHEQFFGA.

This clonotype was recorded a few times. The rearrangement links TRBV7-6 to TRBJ2-3; possibly TRBD1 or TRBD2 for D (5 bases each). The CDR3 runs 12 residues. CDR1 and CDR2 from the germline V gene are SGHVS and FNYEAQ. The V end was cut by 8 bases, the J end by 6 bases, with 12 bases between. The CDR3 DNA is TGTGCCAGCGGGGGTACTGTGGATACGCAGTATTTT. Translation gives CASGGTVDTQYF.

The chain is built from TRBV12-3 or TRBV12-4 and TRBJ2-6, with D perhaps TRBD2 (6 bases). Trimming pared 7 bases from V and 0 bases from J, leaving 22 bases between. The CDR3 loop spans 19 amino acids. CDR3 bases: TGTGCCAGCATTCAAGGTCGAGGAGGGGTCCGCTCTGGGGCCAACGTCCTGACTTTC. Amino acids: CASIQGRGGVRSGANVLTF.

This clonotype was seen repeatedly, ten times or more. Since a much larger clone is just one base distant, this may be a read error. This chain joins TRBV12-3 or TRBV12-4 and TRBJ2-3; the D gene could be TRBD1 or TRBD2 (5 bases each). The length of the CDR3 is 17 residues. V lost 5 bases and J lost 14, with 32 bases in between. The CDR3 coding sequence is TGTGCCAGCAGTCCAAGGGGACCAATGCCGAACACCGGGGAGCTGTATTTT. This translates into CASSPRGPMPNTGELYF.

This clonotype was recorded at least ten times. The rearrangement joins TRBV6-1 to TRBJ2-1, with D hard to call. From germline, CDR1 is MNHNS and CDR2 SASEGT. Trimming left V 5 bases short and J 0 bases short, with 8 bases between. The CDR3 runs 14 residues. Written as DNA, the CDR3 is TGTGCCAGCAGTCCACTGGTCTCCTACAATGAGCAGTTCTTC. The encoded protein is CASSPLVSYNEQFF.

There are many counts of this clonotype. This sequence joins TRBV5-1 and TRBJ2-1; 7 bases are a match to TRBD2. V trimming: 4 bases; J trimming: 6 bases; junction bases outside the gene matches: 7. Germline assignment: CDR1 SGHRS and CDR2 YFSETQ. This CDR3 is built from 14 residues. The CDR3 here is CASSQGRGVNEQFF. In DNA form, the CDR3 reads TGCGCCAGCAGCCAGGGACGGGGGGTCAATGAGCAGTTCTTC. The variable domain in full, completed from reference TRBV5-1 and TRBJ2-1, reads KAGVTQTPRYLIKTRGQQVTLSCSPISGHRSVSWYQQTPGQGLQFLFEYFSETQRNKGNFPGRFSGRQFSNSRSEMNVSTLELGDSALYLCASSQGRGVNEQFFGPGTRLTVL.

In this sample, this clonotype turned up many times. V and J are TRBV19 and TRBJ1-5; D gene uncertain. The CDR3 loop spans 16 amino acids. V was cut by 4 bases and J by 3 bases, with 16 bases left in between. The germline V gene encodes CDR1 LNHDA and CDR2 SQIVND (reference sequence). In nucleotides, the CDR3 is TGTGCCAGTAGTAGAGTGCGGCTCGGGAACAATCAGCCCCAGCATTTT. Translated, it gives CASSRVRLGNNQPQHF.

The chain is built from TRBV10-2 and TRBJ2-5; 9 bases agree with TRBD2. The closer fit of TRBJ2-7 to the DNA end suggests the J call may be wrong. This CDR3 is built from 13 residues. Germline CDR1 is WSHSY and CDR2 is SAAADI. The CDR3 is CASSETSGFEQYF. The CDR3 nucleotides are TGCGCCAGCAGTGAAACTAGCGGGTTCGAGCAGTACTTC.